Following are 27 T cell receptor beta chains from one sample sequenced in a study of OX40 agonist ivuxolimab in advanced cancers. Receptors were amplified or captured by the immunoSEQ multiplex PCR assay. This immuneACCESS table, as held by TCRdb, lists in-frame sequences with V and J called but not all clones. Of the missing ones, under half trace to an unresolved V gene in checked studies; the others have no known cause. The sample table shows tens of thousands of clones, and 89% are seen once. About an eighth of the sample is held by the ten biggest clonotypes. The sample was CD4+ or CD8+ T cells sorted from blood, taken in a trial of the OX40 agonist ivuxolimab. These receptors were taken from an adult with an advanced solid tumor such as melanoma, head and neck, liver or kidney cancer.

The gene calls are TRBV19 and TRBJ2-1; 10 positions match TRBD2. V shed 0 bases, J shed 8 bases, and the junction held 10 bases outside the gene matches. Germline V lookup: CDR1 LNHDA, CDR2 SQIVND (reference sequence). This CDR3 has 17 residues. CDR3 loop: CASSIDLEAGGSDEQFF. As DNA, the CDR3 is TGTGCCAGTAGTATAGATCTTGAAGCGGGGGGGTCGGATGAGCAGTTCTTC.

The V call is TRBV19, the J call TRBJ2-7; maybe TRBD1 (6 bases). CDR3 length equals 14 residues. The V end lost 0 bases, the J end lost 5 bases, and 11 bases lay between the germline ends. Germline CDR1 reads LNHDA; CDR2 reads SQIVND (reference sequence). The CDR3 region is CASSIDWTVNEQYF. The CDR3 DNA sequence: TGTGCCAGTAGTATAGACTGGACAGTCAACGAGCAGTACTTC.

The chain couples TRBV27 to TRBJ2-2; a weak D match, TRBD2 (5 bases). The CDR3 is 15 amino acids. V dropped 2 bases and J dropped 2 bases, with 9 bases sitting between them. Germline CDR1 is MNHEY and CDR2 is SMNVEV (reference sequence). Written as DNA, the CDR3 is TGTGCCAGCAGTTTACTAGCACCCAACACCGGGGAGCTGTTTTTT. This gives the protein CASSLLAPNTGELFF.

The genes are TRBV10-1 and TRBJ2-2; 7 nucleotides match TRBD2. The junction had 5 bases not matched to a gene; V was cut back by 4 bases and J by 6 bases. Looked up from germline, CDR1 is WNHNN and CDR2 is SYGVQD (reference sequence). The CDR3 is made up of 14 amino acids. CDR3 sequence (DNA): TGCGCCAGCAGTGGGAGGACTAGTCCCGGGGAGCTGTTTTTT. This encodes CASSGRTSPGELFF.

The V call is TRBV19, the J call TRBJ1-6; possible D gene TRBD1, 5 bases. Germline V gene data show CDR1 as LNHDA and CDR2 as SQIVND (reference sequence). Trimming removed 6 bases from V and 7 bases from J, with 19 bases in between. This CDR3 has 16 residues. CDR3: CASRFTLRGWNSPLHF. CDR3 nucleotide sequence: TGTGCCAGTAGATTCACCCTCCGGGGGTGGAATTCACCCCTCCACTTT.

The gene calls are TRBV28 and TRBJ2-6, with D possibly TRBD1 on 6 matching bases. The V end lost 3 bases, the J end lost 2 bases, and 8 bases lay between the germline ends. CDR1 is MDHEN and CDR2 is SYDVKM in the germline V gene. The CDR3 is made up of 15 amino acids. The CDR3 bases are TGTGCCAGCAGTTTTGCAGGGGCTGGGGCCAACGTCCTGACTTTC. This gives the protein CASSFAGAGANVLTF.

A note on this clone: At one end, the junction sequence differs from germline, possibly due to a read error. This chain links TRBV28 with TRBJ1-2; 10 bases map to TRBD1. The CDR3 covers 12 residues. In germline, CDR1 is MDHEN, CDR2 SYDVKM. The CDR3 sequence: CASSLGKGQGSF. Written as DNA, the CDR3 is TGTGCCAGCAGTTTAGGCAAGGGACAGGGGTCCTTC.

J is TRBJ2-4 and V is TRBV19; 8 bases match TRBD1. V gave up 3 bases and J gave up 0 bases; unmatched junction bases: 7. CDR1 is LNHDA, CDR2 SQIVND, per germline (reference sequence). The CDR3 has 17 residues. CDR3 residues: CASSILSGTGAKNIQYF. The CDR3 DNA sequence: TGTGCCAGTAGTATTCTCTCAGGGACAGGAGCCAAAAACATTCAGTACTTC.

The CDR3 region is CASRGRGGGEKLFF. The CDR3 DNA sequence: TGTGCCAGCAGAGGGAGGGGCGGCGGAGAAAAACTGTTTTTT. This chain joins TRBV2 and TRBJ1-4, with D possibly matching TRBD1 (5 bases). V was shortened by 6 bases and J by 8 bases, with 16 bases between the two germline ends. The CDR3 runs 14 residues. CDR1 is SNHLY and CDR2 is FYNNEI in the germline V gene.

The chain recombines TRBV7-9 with TRBJ1-5; 7 bases are a match to TRBD1. The germline V gene has CDR1 SEHNR and CDR2 FQNEAQ (reference sequence). This CDR3 is built from 17 residues. J was trimmed by 2 bases and V by 5 bases; bases with no gene match: 12. The CDR3 protein is CASSPPGGRGGNQPQHF. Here the CDR3 DNA reads TGTGCCAGCAGCCCCCCGGGGGGCAGGGGGGGCAATCAGCCCCAGCATTTT.

Only one count was recorded for this clone. The rearrangement uses TRBV6-1 and TRBJ1-2; D not certain. Trimming removed 1 base from V and 0 bases from J, with 6 bases in between. From germline, CDR1 is MNHNS and CDR2 SASEGT. The CDR3 consists of 14 residues. CDR3: CASSEGGANYGYTF. Here the CDR3 DNA reads TGTGCCAGCAGTGAAGGCGGCGCTAACTATGGCTACACCTTC.

V usage is TRBV5-1 and J usage is TRBJ2-1, with D perhaps matching TRBD2 (6 bases). Germline loops: CDR1 SGHRS, CDR2 YFSETQ. With 4 bases removed from V and 7 bases from J, the gap between germline ends came to 12 bases. This CDR3 spans 13 amino acids. DNA of the CDR3: TGCGCCAGCAGCCCTACCGGGGGTAATGAGCAGTTCTTC. It encodes CASSPTGGNEQFF.

The chain combines TRBV29-1 with TRBJ2-5; D may be TRBD1 (5 bases). V was cut by 1 base and J by 2 bases, with 11 bases left in between. The CDR3 length is 14 residues. Germline CDR1 reads SQVTM; CDR2 reads ANQGSEA. CDR3 protein: CSVEGTPTQETQYF. CDR3 nucleotides: TGCAGCGTTGAAGGGACACCTACGCAAGAGACCCAGTACTTC.

The chain joins TRBV19 to TRBJ1-1; possible D gene TRBD1, 5 bases. From germline, CDR1 is LNHDA and CDR2 SQIVND (reference sequence). The V end lost 4 bases, the J end lost 1 base, and 16 bases lay between the germline ends. The CDR3 contains 16 residues. CDR3 DNA: TGTGCCAGTAGTACAGGGTTTTGGGCAACGAACACTGAAGCTTTCTTT. It codes for CASSTGFWATNTEAFF.

There are a few counts of this clone. J is TRBJ1-2 and V is TRBV5-8, with D unclear. CDR3 length equals 13 residues. V was clipped by 0 bases and J by 0 bases, with 3 bases between them. Germline CDR1 and CDR2: SGHTS and YDEGEE. In DNA, the CDR3 is TGTGCCAGCAGCTTGGGGCCTAACTATGGCTACACCTTC. Translated, it gives CASSLGPNYGYTF.

This chain joins TRBV6-6 and TRBJ1-2, with 7 bases aligning to TRBD1. Germline V CDR1 and CDR2: MNHNY, SVGAGI (reference sequence). The CDR3 is 14 amino acids. The V gene end was trimmed by 1 base and the J gene end by 6 bases; junction bases not matched to a gene: 5. CDR3 DNA: TGTGCCAGCAGTTACTTGCCGGGACAGAATGGCTACACCTTC. Translation: CASSYLPGQNGYTF.

This clone appeared once. J is TRBJ1-6 and V is TRBV6-1; 10 positions agree with TRBD1. The CDR3 is 18 amino acids. CDR1 and CDR2 (germline): MNHNS, SASEGT. The ends lost 4 bases at V and 0 bases at J; junction bases unmatched: 6. Here the CDR3 DNA reads TGTGCCAGCAGTGCTCCGGGACAGGGGAGCTCCTATAATTCACCCCTCCACTTT. Translating gives CASSAPGQGSSYNSPLHF.

The rearrangement joins TRBV13 to TRBJ2-2; D unresolved. Germline V gene data show CDR1 as PRHDT and CDR2 as FYEKMQ (reference sequence). Deletions cut 0 bases from V and 7 bases from J, with 21 bases between. The CDR3 has 18 amino acids. DNA for the CDR3: TGTGCCAGCAGCTTAGGCCTTAGGGCTGGGATCAGTGGCGGGGAGCTGTTTTTT. Residues: CASSLGLRAGISGGELFF.

This clone was counted once. The V gene is TRBV11-2, the J gene TRBJ2-5, with TRBD2 identical over 9 bases. Germline assignment: CDR1 SGHAT and CDR2 FQNNGV. The CDR3 has 19 amino acids. Unmatched junction bases numbered 18, after V lost 5 bases and J lost 2 bases. The DNA of the CDR3 is TGTGCCAGCAGCGCCCCTGAGAAGCGGGGGGTCCTATTACAAGAGACCCAGTACTTC. Its translation: CASSAPEKRGVLLQETQYF.

The genes are TRBV5-5 and TRBJ1-5; D possibly corresponds to TRBD1 (6 bases). The CDR3 spans 15 residues. Germline CDR1 and CDR2: SGHKS and YYEKEE (reference sequence). Trimming removed 4 bases at V and 6 bases at J, with 17 bases between. For the CDR3, the DNA is TGTGCCAGCAGCCCAGGGACCGCGGACAGTCAGCCCCAGCATTTT. It encodes CASSPGTADSQPQHF.

The chain couples TRBV4-1 to TRBJ2-1, with a tentative D call TRBD2 (6 bases). Looked up from germline, CDR1 is MGHRA and CDR2 is YSYEKL. Trimming pared 1 base from V and 7 bases from J, leaving 17 bases between. This CDR3 has 16 residues. The CDR3 is CASSQVVGYGSNEQFF. The DNA for the CDR3 is TGCGCCAGCAGCCAAGTGGTGGGTTACGGGAGTAATGAGCAGTTCTTC.

This clone was found once. The chain's CDR3 is CASSPRASQTNYGYTF. In nucleotides, the CDR3 is TGTGCCAGCAGCCCCCGGGCCAGTCAGACTAACTATGGCTACACCTTC. The chain links TRBV9 to TRBJ1-2; D ambiguous. The CDR3 covers 16 residues. V gave up 4 bases and J gave up 0 bases, with 16 bases separating them. CDR1 and CDR2 (germline): SGDLS, YYNGEE. The full variable domain, its missing parts supplied by reference TRBV9 and TRBJ1-2, is DSGVTQTPKHLITATGQRVTLRCSPRSGDLSVYWYQQSLDQGLQFLIQYYNGEERAKGNILERFSAQQFPDLHSELNLSSLELGDSALYFCASSPRASQTNYGYTFGSGTRLTVV.

This chain connects TRBV4-2 to TRBJ2-1; 10 nucleotides align to TRBD2. CDR3 length: 15 amino acids. Trimming at V came to 4 bases and at J to 5 bases, leaving 5 bases not matched to a gene. The germline CDR1 and CDR2 sequences are LGHNA and YNFKEQ. CDR3 nucleotides: TGTGCCAGCAGCCTAGGACTAGCGGTGAACAATGAGCAGTTCTTC. It is translated as CASSLGLAVNNEQFF.

This clone was picked up one time. The chain has TRBV7-6 and TRBJ2-7, with a possible D match to TRBD1 (5 bases). CDR3 length: 16 amino acids. CDR1 SGHVS and CDR2 FNYEAQ come from the germline V gene. V was pared by 3 bases and J by 3 bases, with 18 bases between. The CDR3 loop is CASSFQMGQGYYEQYF. The CDR3, as DNA: TGTGCCAGCAGCTTTCAGATGGGCCAGGGCTACTACGAGCAGTACTTC.

The rearrangement joins TRBV9 to TRBJ1-6; perhaps TRBD1 as D (5 bases). The ends were cut back, 3 bases at V and 9 bases at J, with 19 bases in the middle. The CDR3 totals 16 residues. Germline-derived CDR1 and CDR2 are SGDLS and YYNGEE. CDR3 DNA: TGTGCCAGCAGCGCCCAAGGTGGGGGGAGCGGTTCACCCCTCCACTTT. It codes for CASSAQGGGSGSPLHF.

The V and J genes are TRBV27 and TRBJ2-2, with 9 bases fitting TRBD1. The CDR3 is 17 residues long. The V and J ends lost 5 bases and 7 bases, in that order; junction bases with no gene match: 14. From germline, CDR1 is MNHEY and CDR2 SMNVEV (reference sequence). CDR3 residues: CASSRTSGTGRGGELFF. As DNA, the CDR3 is TGTGCCAGCAGTCGCACCTCCGGGACAGGGCGCGGCGGGGAGCTGTTTTTT.

This clone has just one count. The rearrangement joins TRBV28 to TRBJ1-1, with D possibly matching TRBD1 (5 bases). Between the trimmed V and J ends, which lost 5 bases and 7 bases, there was a span of 14 bases. The CDR3 consists of 13 residues. Per the germline V gene, CDR1 is MDHEN and CDR2 is SYDVKM. The CDR3 coding sequence is TGTGCCAGCAGTCCCGGGTCGGGGGATGAAGCTTTCTTT. Protein: CASSPGSGDEAFF. The full variable domain, rest sourced from reference TRBV28 and TRBJ1-1, is DVKVTQSSRYLVKRTGEKVFLECVQDMDHENMFWYRQDPGLGLRLIYFSYDVKMKEKGDIPEGYSVSREKKERFSLILESASTNQTSMYLCASSPGSGDEAFFGQGTRLTVV.